This T cell receptor beta chain was identified during a study of shared T cell receptors in the human thymus (dated by TCRdb to about 2021). At the level of the whole study: The study examined how self-reactive, shared T-cell receptor alpha chains are generated in the human thymus.

The method was the immunoSEQ multiplex PCR assay. Drawn from immuneACCESS, this table holds only the in-frame rearrangements with V and J called that TCRdb kept. Clones are partly lost; checked studies trace under half to an unresolved V gene and leave the rest unexplained. The sample records more than 550,000 clones, 70% to 90% of which are singletons. The ten top clones hold roughly 0.01% of the sample. As concerns this clone: No antigen is known for it. Base qualities are not recorded, but no much larger clone differs from it by a single base.

The CDR3 holds 15 amino acids from the cysteine to the phenylalanine. Of all the DNA, just the CDR3 is kept, 45 bases in frame from base 1. According to the germline V gene, CDR1 reads MNHEY and CDR2 reads SVGAGI. Relative to germline, V is 2 bases shorter and J is 3 bases shorter, with 12 bases between their ends. These records were also assigned to another study, of human thymus T cells. The second study's authors report: Immunologically healthy infants undergoing open corrective cardiac surgery for congenital heart defects in Finland were used as donors. Thymus tissue was obtained as surgical resects removed during corrective cardiac surgery. Usage of V and J gene segments appeared to be biased in both the thymic and the peripheral blood repertoires. According to the related research, thymic TCR repertoires were highly overlapping among unrelated individuals. TCR alpha and beta repertoires from roughly 8 infant thymus samples and four related peripheral blood samples were characterized in the study. Donor ages ranging from 7 to 244 days were recorded, and a handful of male and a couple of female infants were included in the cohort. Thymocytes were freed from the tissue by mechanical means and kept at -70 degrees C as pellets of roughly 8.5-31 million cells. Genomic DNA was extracted from frozen cell pellets with a QIAsymphony instrument. The immunoSEQ multiplex PCR assay was used to amplify the TCRB and TCRAD loci from a standardized quantity of quality-controlled genomic DNA. The V(D)J region was spanned by amplicons of a length sufficient to cover the CDR3 and to identify V and J genes. The commercial immunoSEQ service was used to sequence amplicons on an Illumina platform. Primer bias and sequencing errors were corrected as previously described, and TCRAD and TCRB definitions were based on the IMGT database. The repertoires were analysed using immunoSEQ Analyzer 3.0 and VDJTools for basic statistics, V/J segment usage, diversity estimates, rarefaction and pairwise overlap. To estimate diversity, the Chao1, ChaoE, Efron-Thisted, Shannon and inverse Simpson indices were applied, and diversity was also estimated on datasets down-sampled to the smallest sample. Repertoire overlap was determined by strict matching of CDR3 nucleotide sequence, V gene and J gene, and Jaccard-based multidimensional scaling clustering was applied. On average, thymus samples yielded 800,000 or so unique TCRB clonotypes, whereas blood samples yielded roughly 81,000.

This receptor was identified in a girl under three years old with a congenital heart defect. Donor details come from another sample of the same person, matched by shared clones. What was sequenced was thymocytes. The V and J segments used are TRBV6-5 and TRBJ2-3; a tentative D match to TRBD2 spans 5 bases. The CDR3 in this case is CASSYQSSGTDTQYF. The DNA sequence reads TGTGCCAGCAGTTACCAATCTTCGGGGACAGATACGCAGTATTTT.